These 27 T cell receptor beta chains were all obtained from the same sample, sequenced in a study of control samples from healthy donors and cancer patients. Libraries were prepared by immunoSEQ multiplex PCR; TCRdb keeps only in-frame clonotypes and omits some of them. The table lists roughly 50,000 clones, 95% to 97% of them singletons. The sample taken for sequencing was blood. Source of these receptors: a woman younger than 45 in good health.

The chain links TRBV28 to TRBJ1-2; no reliable D call. The CDR3 is 10 residues long. Germline V gene lookup returns CDR1 MDHEN and CDR2 SYDVKM. The DNA for the CDR3 is TGTGGGTCAGGCTCCATCGGCTACACCTTC. This gives the protein CGSGSIGYTF.

The gene calls are TRBV12-5 and TRBJ2-2; D not certain. The CDR3 spans 12 residues. V lost 3 bases and J lost 6, with 5 bases in between. Germline CDR1 reads LGHNT; CDR2 reads FRNRAP. As DNA, the CDR3 is TGTGCTAGTGGTTTCGGGTCCGGGGAGCTGTTTTTT. Protein: CASGFGSGELFF.

The V call is TRBV4-1, the J call TRBJ2-3; no clear D gene. Germline-derived CDR1 and CDR2 are MGHRA and YSYEKL. This CDR3 comprises 14 residues. The germline V and J ends were trimmed by 1 base and 8 bases, with 13 bases remaining between them. The CDR3 DNA follows: TGCGCCAGCAGCCAAGTAGTTTCGGGCGGTACGCAGTATTTT. Translating it yields CASSQVVSGGTQYF.

The J gene is TRBJ2-7, the V gene TRBV9; perhaps TRBD1 as D (6 bases). V lost 0 bases to trimming and J lost 3 bases, with 13 bases between them. The germline CDR1 and CDR2 sequences are SGDLS and YYNGEE. The CDR3 loop spans 15 amino acids. The CDR3: CASSVAETGFYEQYF. CDR3 DNA sequence: TGTGCCAGCAGCGTAGCTGAGACAGGCTTCTACGAGCAGTACTTC.

V usage is TRBV10-2 and J usage is TRBJ1-1, with D maybe TRBD1 (6 bases). Trimming removed 10 bases from V and 3 bases from J, with 12 bases in between. This CDR3 has 12 residues. CDR1 and CDR2 (germline): WSHSY, SAAADI. The CDR3 nucleotides read TGCGCCACCAGCACAGGGTACACTGAAGCTTTCTTT. It encodes CATSTGYTEAFF.

In the case of this clone: At the DNA level, this CDR3 is encoded by other sequences in the same sample as well. This sequence joins TRBV4-2 and TRBJ2-3; tentatively, D is TRBD1 or TRBD2 (5 bases each). The CDR3 runs to 16 residues. Trimming cost V 0 bases and J 8 bases, with 18 bases left between them. The V gene's germline CDR1 is LGHNA and CDR2 YNFKEQ. CDR3 DNA: TGTGCCAGCAGCCAAGACCCCCATCCGTGGGACGCTACGCAGTATTTT. Its translation: CASSQDPHPWDATQYF.

This chain links TRBV6-6 with TRBJ1-1; D is unresolved. V dropped 6 bases and J dropped 5 bases, with 7 bases sitting between them. Germline V gene data show CDR1 as MNHNY and CDR2 as SVGAGI (reference sequence). There are 11 residues in the CDR3. This CDR3 is CASSYVTEAFF. CDR3 sequence (DNA): TGTGCCAGCAGCTACGTAACTGAAGCTTTCTTT.

This chain joins TRBV27 and TRBJ2-3, with 8 nucleotides matching TRBD2. After removal of 6 bases from V and 4 bases from J, the junction contained 9 bases not matched to a gene. CDR1 is MNHEY and CDR2 is SMNVEV in the germline V gene (reference sequence). The length of the CDR3 is 15 residues. The CDR3 nucleotides are TGTGCCAGCAGGCTAGCGGGCCGGGTCCCAGATACGCAGTATTTT. This sequence encodes CASRLAGRVPDTQYF.

V is TRBV2 and J is TRBJ1-5; D is ambiguous. V lost 2 bases to trimming and J lost 1 base, with 9 bases between them. In germline, CDR1 is SNHLY, CDR2 FYNNEI. The CDR3 loop spans 15 amino acids. The CDR3 nucleotides are TGTGCCAGCAGTGAACAGACTTTAAGCAATCAGCCCCAGCATTTT. Encoded protein: CASSEQTLSNQPQHF.

The chain carries TRBV9 and TRBJ2-3, with 14 bases lining up with TRBD2. Per germline, CDR1 SGDLS and CDR2 YYNGEE. J lost 5 bases, V lost 0 bases, and 5 bases had no gene match. The CDR3 has 17 amino acids. In DNA form, the CDR3 reads TGTGCCAGCAGCGTAGAAGGGGGGACTAGCGGGAGAGATACGCAGTATTTT. Translated: CASSVEGGTSGRDTQYF.

The rearrangement joins TRBV28 to TRBJ2-7; 8 bases are a match to TRBD1. V dropped 6 bases and J dropped 0; count of bases not matched to a gene: 16. CDR1 is MDHEN, CDR2 SYDVKM, per germline. The length of the CDR3 is 18 residues. The CDR3 DNA follows: TGTGCCAGCAGCCCACAGACAGGGGACCGGGAGCACTCCTACGAGCAGTACTTC. It codes for CASSPQTGDREHSYEQYF.

This chain connects TRBV15 to TRBJ2-1, with D perhaps matching TRBD1 or TRBD2 (5 bases each). The CDR3 extends over 16 amino acids. V was shortened by 1 base and J by 8 bases, with 18 bases between the two germline ends. From germline, CDR1 is LNHNV and CDR2 YYDKDF (reference sequence). Here the CDR3 DNA reads TGTGCCACCAGCAGAGGCGAGGGGAGTCACCCCGATGAGCAGTTCTTC. It translates to CATSRGEGSHPDEQFF.

This clone was observed a few times. The chain uses TRBV29-1 and TRBJ2-3; no reliable D call. Trimming stripped 6 bases from V and 0 bases from J, with 7 bases between. The CDR3 length is 12 residues. CDR1 and CDR2 from the germline V gene are SQVTM and ANQGSEA. CDR3 coding DNA: TGCAGCGTAGCAGACAGCACAGATACGCAGTATTTT. Translated, it gives CSVADSTDTQYF.

The V call is TRBV4-1, the J call TRBJ2-5, with 10 bases that match TRBD1. CDR3 length: 15 residues. V dropped 3 bases and J dropped 4; count of bases not matched to a gene: 5. Per germline, CDR1 MGHRA and CDR2 YSYEKL. The CDR3 here is CASSQIRDRGETQYF. The CDR3 DNA is TGCGCCAGCAGCCAGATTCGGGACAGGGGAGAGACCCAGTACTTC.

The chain combines TRBV7-3 with TRBJ2-3; the match to TRBD1 covers 8 bases. Germline V gene data show CDR1 as SGHTA and CDR2 as FQGTGA. The CDR3 consists of 15 residues. V was clipped by 5 bases and J by 6 bases; unmatched bases: 10. The CDR3 spells CASSPSTGAGDTQYF. The DNA of the CDR3 is TGTGCCAGCAGCCCGTCGACAGGGGCGGGGGATACGCAGTATTTT.

The chain combines TRBV27 with TRBJ2-5, with TRBD2 as a possible D gene (6 bases). Trimming took off 5 bases at V and 2 bases at J, with 9 bases between the two ends. Germline-derived CDR1 and CDR2 are MNHEY and SMNVEV (reference sequence). The CDR3 runs 13 residues. The CDR3 sequence is CASSLSGQETQYF. CDR3 nucleotide sequence: TGTGCCAGCAGTCTTAGCGGACAAGAGACCCAGTACTTC.

The V and J genes are TRBV4-1 and TRBJ1-2; no definite D call. V shed 0 bases and J shed 5 bases, with 10 bases lying between them. This CDR3 has 14 residues. Germline values: CDR1 MGHRA, CDR2 YSYEKL. The CDR3 bases are TGCGCCAGCAGCCAAGATTTCTCGCCTTATGGCTACACCTTC. Translation: CASSQDFSPYGYTF.

This clone came up once. CDR3 in DNA: TGTGCCAGCTCACCTGGACTAGCGGGAAACACCGGGGAGCTGTTTTTT. The encoded protein is CASSPGLAGNTGELFF. This sequence joins TRBV18 and TRBJ2-2; 12 nucleotides agree with TRBD2. Trimming at V came to 3 bases and at J to 2 bases, leaving 1 base not matched to a gene. From germline, CDR1 is KGHSH and CDR2 LQKENI. There are 16 residues in the CDR3.

The chain has TRBV5-6 and TRBJ2-1, with TRBD2 identical over 9 bases. Germline-derived CDR1 and CDR2 are SGHDT and YYEEEE. This CDR3 comprises 17 residues. V dropped 2 bases and J dropped 8; count of bases not matched to a gene: 14. The CDR3 loop is CASSLVAGGPLLDEQFF. The CDR3 DNA sequence: TGTGCCAGCAGCTTAGTGGCGGGAGGGCCCCTTCTGGATGAGCAGTTCTTC.

The genes are TRBV24-1 and TRBJ2-3; TRBD2 aligns across 7 bases. The CDR3 contains 13 residues. J was trimmed by 3 bases and V by 10 bases; bases with no gene match: 6. Germline CDR1 is KGHDR and CDR2 is SFDVKD. The DNA of the CDR3 is TGTGCCACGGAAGGCGGGAGTACAGATACGCAGTATTTT. It specifies CATEGGSTDTQYF.

The chain combines TRBV5-6 with TRBJ2-5; 13 nucleotides line up with TRBD2. V shed 4 bases, J shed 5 bases, and the junction held 5 bases outside the gene matches. The CDR3 runs to 15 residues. CDR1 is SGHDT, CDR2 YYEEEE, per germline. The CDR3: CASSIRTSGSETQYF. The CDR3, as DNA: TGTGCCAGCAGCATAAGGACTAGCGGGAGTGAGACCCAGTACTTC. Supplemented by reference TRBV5-6 and TRBJ2-5, the full variable domain reads DAGVTQSPTHLIKTRGQQVTLRCSPKSGHDTVSWYQQALGQGPQFIFQYYEEEERQRGNFPDRFSGHQFPNYSSELNVNALLLGDSALYLCASSIRTSGSETQYFGPGTRLLVL.

The V and J genes are TRBV15 and TRBJ2-2; 8 nucleotides agree with TRBD2. Germline V lookup: CDR1 LNHNV, CDR2 YYDKDF (reference sequence). J lost 7 bases, V lost 3 bases, and 7 bases had no gene match. CDR3 length: 15 amino acids. The CDR3 nucleotides are TGTGCCACCAGCAGGGAAGCGGGAGAGTTCGGGGAGCTGTTTTTT. It yields the protein CATSREAGEFGELFF.

The CDR3 protein is CASSPSGLGETQYF. The DNA for the CDR3 is TGTGCCAGCAGTCCCTCCGGGTTAGGAGAGACCCAGTACTTC. The chain uses TRBV2 and TRBJ2-5; D is unclear. CDR3 length: 14 amino acids. In germline, CDR1 is SNHLY, CDR2 FYNNEI. V shed 5 bases and J shed 4 bases, with 14 bases lying between them.

CDR3 DNA: TGCAGCGTTGGGCAGGGCTCCTACGAGCAGTACTTC. Translating gives CSVGQGSYEQYF. The rearrangement uses TRBV29-1 and TRBJ2-7, with D tentatively TRBD1 (5 bases). The V gene's germline CDR1 is SQVTM and CDR2 ANQGSEA. Trimming cost V 4 bases and J 0 bases, with 7 bases left between them. CDR3 length: 12 amino acids.

J is TRBJ2-1 and V is TRBV1; TRBD2 was called by the table and not checked on the DNA. TRBV1 counts as a pseudogene. The CDR3 has 17 amino acids. The chain's CDR3 is CTGLLGPTTPAYNEQFF. CDR3 nucleotide sequence: TGCACCGGCTTACTCGGCCCGACTACACCGGCCTACAATGAGCAGTTCTTC.

This rearrangement joins TRBV11-2 to TRBJ2-1; no definite D call. The CDR3 is made up of 13 amino acids. V lost 5 bases, J lost 12 bases, and 17 bases lay in between. CDR1 and CDR2 from the germline V gene are SGHAT and FQNNGV. For the CDR3, the DNA is TGTGCCAGCAGCCCGGGTTCTATCATTTGGCAGTTCTTC. Its protein product is CASSPGSIIWQFF.

The chain joins TRBV7-9 to TRBJ2-7; 8 nucleotides align to TRBD2. The CDR3 has 13 amino acids. V gave up 7 bases and J gave up 5 bases; unmatched junction bases: 7. Germline V gene sequence: CDR1 SEHNR, CDR2 FQNEAQ (reference sequence). DNA of the CDR3: TGTGCCAGCACCCCAGCGGGGGAGAACGAGCAGTACTTC. It yields the protein CASTPAGENEQYF.